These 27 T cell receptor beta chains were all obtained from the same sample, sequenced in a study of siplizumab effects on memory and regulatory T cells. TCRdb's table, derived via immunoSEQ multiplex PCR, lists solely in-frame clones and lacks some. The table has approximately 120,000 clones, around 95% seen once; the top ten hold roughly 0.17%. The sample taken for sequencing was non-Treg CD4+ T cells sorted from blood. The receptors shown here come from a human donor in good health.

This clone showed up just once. CDR3 coding DNA: TGCGCCAGCAGCTTCCACAGGGAAGGAGATACGCAGTATTTT. This gives the protein CASSFHREGDTQYF. The V and J genes are TRBV5-1 and TRBJ2-3; a possible D gene is TRBD1 (6 bases). V gave up 2 bases and J gave up 5 bases, with 12 bases separating them. CDR3 length equals 14 residues. The germline V gene has CDR1 SGHRS and CDR2 YFSETQ.

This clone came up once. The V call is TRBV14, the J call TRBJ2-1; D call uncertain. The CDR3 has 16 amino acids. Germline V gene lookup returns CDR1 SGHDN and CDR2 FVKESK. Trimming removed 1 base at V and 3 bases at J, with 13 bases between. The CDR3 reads CASSQVRTLGYNEQFF. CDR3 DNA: TGTGCCAGCAGCCAAGTGAGGACGCTGGGCTACAATGAGCAGTTCTTC.

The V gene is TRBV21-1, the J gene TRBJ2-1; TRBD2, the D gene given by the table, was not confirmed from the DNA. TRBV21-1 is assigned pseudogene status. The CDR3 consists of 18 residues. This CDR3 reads CASSKARNAGALYNEQFF. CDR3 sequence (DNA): TGTGCCAGCAGCAAAGCGCGGAATGCGGGGGCCCTTTACAATGAGCAGTTCTTC.

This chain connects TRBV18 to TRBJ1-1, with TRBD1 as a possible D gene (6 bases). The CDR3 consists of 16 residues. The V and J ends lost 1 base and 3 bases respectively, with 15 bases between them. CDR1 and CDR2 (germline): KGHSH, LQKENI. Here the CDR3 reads CASSPRQGIGDTEAFF. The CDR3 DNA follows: TGTGCCAGCTCACCACGCCAGGGGATAGGTGACACTGAAGCTTTCTTT.

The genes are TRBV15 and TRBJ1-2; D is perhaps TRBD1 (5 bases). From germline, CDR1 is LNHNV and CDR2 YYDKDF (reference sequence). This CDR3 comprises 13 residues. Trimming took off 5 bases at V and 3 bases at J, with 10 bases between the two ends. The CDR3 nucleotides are TGTGCCACCAGCCGTCCGGGGGACTATGGCTACACCTTC. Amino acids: CATSRPGDYGYTF.

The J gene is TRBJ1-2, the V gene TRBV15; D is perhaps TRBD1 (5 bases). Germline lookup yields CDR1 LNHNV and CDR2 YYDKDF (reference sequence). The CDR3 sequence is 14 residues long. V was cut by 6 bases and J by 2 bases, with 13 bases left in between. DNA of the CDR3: TGTGCCACCAGAGCTCCCGGGGCCAACTATGGCTACACCTTC. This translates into CATRAPGANYGYTF.

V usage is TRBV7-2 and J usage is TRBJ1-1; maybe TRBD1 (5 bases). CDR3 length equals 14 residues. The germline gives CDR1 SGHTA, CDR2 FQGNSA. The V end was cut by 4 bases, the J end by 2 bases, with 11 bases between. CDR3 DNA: TGTGCCAGCAGCTGGGGCGGCCCTAACACTGAAGCTTTCTTT. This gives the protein CASSWGGPNTEAFF.

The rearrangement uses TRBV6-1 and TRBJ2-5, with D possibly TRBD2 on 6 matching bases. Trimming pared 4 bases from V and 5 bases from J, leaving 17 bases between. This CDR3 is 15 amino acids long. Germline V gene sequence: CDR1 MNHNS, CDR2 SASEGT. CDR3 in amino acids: CASSAQGGLPETQYF. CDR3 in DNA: TGTGCCAGCAGTGCGCAGGGAGGTCTGCCGGAGACCCAGTACTTC.

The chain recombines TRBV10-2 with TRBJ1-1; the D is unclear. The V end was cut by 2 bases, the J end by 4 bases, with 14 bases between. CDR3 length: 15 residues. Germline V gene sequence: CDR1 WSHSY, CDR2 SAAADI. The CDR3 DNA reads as TGCGCCAGCAGTGAGCACAGAGGCTGGGGCACTGAAGCTTTCTTT. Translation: CASSEHRGWGTEAFF.

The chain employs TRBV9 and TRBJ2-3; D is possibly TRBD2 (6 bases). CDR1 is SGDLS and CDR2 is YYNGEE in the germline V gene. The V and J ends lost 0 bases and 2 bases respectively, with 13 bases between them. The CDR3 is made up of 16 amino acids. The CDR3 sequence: CASSVVGGLSTDTQYF. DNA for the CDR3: TGTGCCAGCAGCGTAGTCGGGGGACTCTCCACAGATACGCAGTATTTT.

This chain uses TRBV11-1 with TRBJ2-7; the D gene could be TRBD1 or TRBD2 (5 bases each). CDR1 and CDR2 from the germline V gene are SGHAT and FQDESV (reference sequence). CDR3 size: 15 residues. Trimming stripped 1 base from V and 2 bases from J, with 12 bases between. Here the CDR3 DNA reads TGTGCCAGCAGCTTAGGGGCTGAGGGGCCCTACGAGCAGTACTTC. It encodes CASSLGAEGPYEQYF.

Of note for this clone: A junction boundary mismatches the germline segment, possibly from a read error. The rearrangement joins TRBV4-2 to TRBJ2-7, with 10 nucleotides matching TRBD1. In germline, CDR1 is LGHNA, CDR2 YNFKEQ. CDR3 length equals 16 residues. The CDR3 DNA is TGTGCCAGCAGCCAAGACGTACCGGGACAGGGGCACCTTCGTCTCTTC. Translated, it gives CASSQDVPGQGHLRLF.

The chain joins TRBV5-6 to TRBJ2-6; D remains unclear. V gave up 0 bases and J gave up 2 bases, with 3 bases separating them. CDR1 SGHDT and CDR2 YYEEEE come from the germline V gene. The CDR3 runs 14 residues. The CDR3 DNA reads TGTGCCAGCAGCTTGGGGCCTGGGGCCAACGTCCTGACTTTC. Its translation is CASSLGPGANVLTF.

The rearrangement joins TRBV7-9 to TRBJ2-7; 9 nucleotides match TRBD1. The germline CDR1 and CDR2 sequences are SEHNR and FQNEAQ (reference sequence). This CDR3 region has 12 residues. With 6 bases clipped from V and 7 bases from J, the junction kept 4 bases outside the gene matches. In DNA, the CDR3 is TGTGCCAGCAGGGGACAGGGAGGAGAGCAGTACTTC. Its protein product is CASRGQGGEQYF.

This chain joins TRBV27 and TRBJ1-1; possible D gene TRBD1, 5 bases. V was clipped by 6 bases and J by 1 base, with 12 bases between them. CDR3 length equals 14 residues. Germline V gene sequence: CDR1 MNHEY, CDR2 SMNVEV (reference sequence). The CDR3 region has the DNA TGTGCCAGCAGCGATGGGACGGAGAACACTGAAGCTTTCTTT. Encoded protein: CASSDGTENTEAFF.

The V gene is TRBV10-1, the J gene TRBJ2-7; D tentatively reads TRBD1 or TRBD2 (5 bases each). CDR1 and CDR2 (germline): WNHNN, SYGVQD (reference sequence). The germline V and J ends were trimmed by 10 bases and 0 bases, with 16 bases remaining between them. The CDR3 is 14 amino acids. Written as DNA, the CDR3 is TGCGCCACGGGGAACCCAGGGAGCTCCTACGAGCAGTACTTC. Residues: CATGNPGSSYEQYF.

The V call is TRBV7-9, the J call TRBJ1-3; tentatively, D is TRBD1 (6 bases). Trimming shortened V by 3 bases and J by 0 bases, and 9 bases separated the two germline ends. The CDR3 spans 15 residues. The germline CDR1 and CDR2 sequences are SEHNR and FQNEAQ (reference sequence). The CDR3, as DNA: TGTGCCAGCAGCTTCGACAGGTACTCTGGAAACACCATATATTTT. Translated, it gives CASSFDRYSGNTIYF.

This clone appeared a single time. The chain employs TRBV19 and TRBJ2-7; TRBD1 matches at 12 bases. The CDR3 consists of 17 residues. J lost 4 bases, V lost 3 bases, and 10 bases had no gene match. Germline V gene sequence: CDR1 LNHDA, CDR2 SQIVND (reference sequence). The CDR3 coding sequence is TGTGCCAGTAGTATGAATCTCCCGGGACAGGGGGCGTACGAGCAGTACTTC. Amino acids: CASSMNLPGQGAYEQYF.

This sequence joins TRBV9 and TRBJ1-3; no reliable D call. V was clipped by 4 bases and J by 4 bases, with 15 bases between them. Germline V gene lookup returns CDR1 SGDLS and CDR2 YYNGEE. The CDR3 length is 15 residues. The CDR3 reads CASSRMEGAGNTIYF. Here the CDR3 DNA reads TGTGCCAGCAGCCGAATGGAGGGCGCGGGAAACACCATATATTTT.

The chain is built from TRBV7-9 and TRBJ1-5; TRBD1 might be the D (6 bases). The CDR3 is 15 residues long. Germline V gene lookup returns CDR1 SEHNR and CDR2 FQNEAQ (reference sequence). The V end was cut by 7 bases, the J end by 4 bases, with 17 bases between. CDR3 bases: TGTGCCAGCACCCTAACCCCAGGGGTTAATCAGCCCCAGCATTTT. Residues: CASTLTPGVNQPQHF.

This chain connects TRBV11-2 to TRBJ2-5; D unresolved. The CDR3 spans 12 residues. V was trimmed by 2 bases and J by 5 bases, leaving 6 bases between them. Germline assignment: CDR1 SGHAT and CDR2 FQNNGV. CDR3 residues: CASSLRLETQYF. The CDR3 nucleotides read TGTGCCAGCAGCTTACGATTGGAGACCCAGTACTTC.

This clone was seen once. The CDR3 sequence: CASGINQPQHF. The CDR3 DNA follows: TGTGCCAGCGGGATTAATCAGCCCCAGCATTTT. The V and J genes are TRBV19 and TRBJ1-5, with D uncertain. The CDR3 has 11 amino acids. The V end was cut by 9 bases, the J end by 4 bases, with 7 bases between. Looked up from germline, CDR1 is LNHDA and CDR2 is SQIVND (reference sequence).

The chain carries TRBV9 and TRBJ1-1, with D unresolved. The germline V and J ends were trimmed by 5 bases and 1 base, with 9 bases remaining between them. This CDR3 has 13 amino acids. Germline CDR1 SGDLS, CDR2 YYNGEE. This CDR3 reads CASSGVANTEAFF. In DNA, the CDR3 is TGTGCCAGCAGTGGGGTCGCGAACACTGAAGCTTTCTTT.

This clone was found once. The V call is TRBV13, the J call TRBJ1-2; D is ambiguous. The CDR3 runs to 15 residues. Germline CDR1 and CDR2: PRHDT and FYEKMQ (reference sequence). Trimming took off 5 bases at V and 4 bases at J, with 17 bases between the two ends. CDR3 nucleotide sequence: TGTGCCAGCAGCCAGCGTGGAGGGCAGAGCTATGGCTACACCTTC. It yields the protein CASSQRGGQSYGYTF.

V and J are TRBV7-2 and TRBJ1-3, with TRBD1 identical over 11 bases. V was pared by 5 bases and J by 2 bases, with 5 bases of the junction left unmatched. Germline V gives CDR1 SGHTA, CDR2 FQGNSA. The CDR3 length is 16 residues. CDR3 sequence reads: CASSTGQGAAGNTIYF. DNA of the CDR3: TGTGCCAGCAGCACCGGACAGGGGGCGGCTGGAAACACCATATATTTT.

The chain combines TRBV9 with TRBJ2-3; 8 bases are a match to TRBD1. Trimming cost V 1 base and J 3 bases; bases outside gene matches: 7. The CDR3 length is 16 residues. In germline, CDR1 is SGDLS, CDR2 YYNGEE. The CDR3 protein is CASSVSTGAMTDTQYF. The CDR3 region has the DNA TGTGCCAGCAGCGTATCGACAGGGGCCATGACAGATACGCAGTATTTT.

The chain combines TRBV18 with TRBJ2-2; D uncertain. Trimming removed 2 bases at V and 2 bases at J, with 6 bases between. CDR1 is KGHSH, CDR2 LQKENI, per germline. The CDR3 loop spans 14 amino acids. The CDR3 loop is CASSPSGNTGELFF. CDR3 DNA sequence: TGTGCCAGCTCACCATCGGGTAACACCGGGGAGCTGTTTTTT.